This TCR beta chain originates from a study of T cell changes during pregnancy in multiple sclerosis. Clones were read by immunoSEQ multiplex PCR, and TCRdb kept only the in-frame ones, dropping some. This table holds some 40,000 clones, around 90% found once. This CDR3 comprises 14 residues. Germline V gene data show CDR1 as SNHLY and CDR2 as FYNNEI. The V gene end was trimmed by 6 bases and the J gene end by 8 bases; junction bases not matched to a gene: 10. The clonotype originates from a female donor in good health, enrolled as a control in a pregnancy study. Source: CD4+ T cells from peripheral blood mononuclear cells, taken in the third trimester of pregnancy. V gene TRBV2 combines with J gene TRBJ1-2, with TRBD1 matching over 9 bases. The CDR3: CASRLTDRGGGYTF. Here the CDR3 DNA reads TGTGCCAGCAGGCTAACCGACAGGGGGGGAGGCTACACCTTC.